This passage covers 25 T cell receptor beta chains from one sample sequenced in a study of Ad26.COV2.S vaccination and SARS-CoV-2 variants. The assay was immunoSEQ multiplex PCR, and TCRdb's table has in-frame clones only and misses some. Among under 400,000 clones, about nine tenths were seen once, and the ten largest hold 3.4%. Specified treatment: approximately 18 received Ad26.COV2.S at low or high dose, single or two shots; 5 received placebo; per-sample allocation not given. Sampling was performed 63 days after the first vaccine or placebo injection. The input for sequencing was peripheral blood, taken in a trial of Ad26.COV2.S vaccine versus placebo. Source of these receptors: a person aged 18-65 years who received the Ad26.COV2.S COVID-19 vaccine or a placebo.

V gene TRBV7-6 combines with J gene TRBJ1-5, with D perhaps matching TRBD1 (6 bases). V was pared by 1 base and J by 1 base, with 11 bases between. In germline, CDR1 is SGHVS, CDR2 FNYEAQ. The CDR3 has 16 amino acids. The CDR3 DNA sequence: TGTGCCAGCAGCTTAGAACAGGGTATAAGCAATCAGCCCCAGCATTTT. It codes for CASSLEQGISNQPQHF.

The chain has TRBV2 and TRBJ2-7; D is unresolved. The CDR3 extends over 13 amino acids. In germline, CDR1 is SNHLY, CDR2 FYNNEI. The germline V and J ends were trimmed by 5 bases and 5 bases, with 13 bases remaining between them. This CDR3 reads CASSPWVLDEQYF. CDR3 in DNA: TGTGCCAGCAGTCCCTGGGTTTTGGACGAGCAGTACTTC.

The chain employs TRBV5-4 and TRBJ2-3, with 11 bases matching TRBD2. CDR3 size: 16 residues. Germline V gene data show CDR1 as SGHNT and CDR2 as YYREEE (reference sequence). V lost 4 bases, J lost 5 bases, and 9 bases stayed unmatched. The CDR3 here is CASSSLLAGGGDTQYF. DNA for the CDR3: TGTGCCAGCAGCAGCCTCCTAGCGGGGGGTGGAGATACGCAGTATTTT.

The V call is TRBV7-9, the J call TRBJ2-7; D assignment may be TRBD1 or TRBD2 (5 bases each). The CDR3 loop spans 14 amino acids. Trimming stripped 3 bases from V and 1 base from J, with 10 bases between. Germline V CDR1 and CDR2: SEHNR, FQNEAQ (reference sequence). DNA for the CDR3: TGTGCCAGCAGCTTCTTGGGACGGTCCTACGAGCAGTACTTC. This translates into CASSFLGRSYEQYF.

V is TRBV29-1 and J is TRBJ2-3, with 9 bases fitting TRBD2. The V segment lost 6 bases and the J segment 5 bases; nucleotides outside the gene matches: 9. The CDR3 sequence is 14 residues long. Germline CDR1 SQVTM, CDR2 ANQGSEA. The CDR3 DNA reads as TGCAGCGTCGGGCCTGGCGGGGGGGTAGATACGCAGTATTTT. It is translated as CSVGPGGGVDTQYF.

This clone was counted once. The V and J genes are TRBV30 and TRBJ1-2; no definite D call. The CDR3 loop spans 13 amino acids. Trimming left V 4 bases short and J 6 bases short, with 15 bases between. Germline values: CDR1 GTSNPN, CDR2 SVGIG (reference sequence). The CDR3 sequence: CAWTGRALDGYTF. CDR3 nucleotides: TGTGCCTGGACCGGGAGGGCGCTTGATGGCTACACCTTC.

V is TRBV5-1 and J is TRBJ2-1; 7 bases line up with TRBD1. Germline V gene data show CDR1 as SGHRS and CDR2 as YFSETQ. Unmatched junction bases numbered 3, after V lost 0 bases and J lost 3 bases. The CDR3 runs to 15 residues. The CDR3 DNA is TGCGCCAGCAGCTTGGCGGGACAGAGCTACAATGAGCAGTTCTTC. Translating gives CASSLAGQSYNEQFF.

The chain has TRBV9 and TRBJ1-6, with D possibly matching TRBD1 (6 bases). The V gene's germline CDR1 is SGDLS and CDR2 YYNGEE. Trimming shortened V by 3 bases and J by 5 bases, and 12 bases separated the two germline ends. The CDR3 contains 15 residues. CDR3 loop: CASSEGGADNSPLHF. The CDR3 nucleotides are TGTGCCAGCAGCGAGGGGGGGGCGGATAATTCACCCCTCCACTTT. Filled out from reference TRBV9 and TRBJ1-6, the complete variable domain reads DSGVTQTPKHLITATGQRVTLRCSPRSGDLSVYWYQQSLDQGLQFLIQYYNGEERAKGNILERFSAQQFPDLHSELNLSSLELGDSALYFCASSEGGADNSPLHFGNGTRLTVT.

This clone was picked up one time. This chain joins TRBV7-3 and TRBJ2-1; 8 positions agree with TRBD1. The CDR3 totals 17 residues. The germline V gene has CDR1 SGHTA and CDR2 FQGTGA. Trimming at V came to 2 bases and at J to 7 bases, leaving 13 bases not matched to a gene. This CDR3 reads CASSLSPLQGGENEQFF. CDR3 in DNA: TGTGCCAGCAGCTTATCCCCCCTACAGGGGGGAGAGAATGAGCAGTTCTTC.

The chain couples TRBV30 to TRBJ2-7; D gene uncertain. The germline V gene has CDR1 GTSNPN and CDR2 SVGIG (reference sequence). This CDR3 has 14 residues. V was shortened by 4 bases and J by 3 bases, with 16 bases between the two germline ends. CDR3 protein: CAWNKVGFLYEQYF. CDR3 coding DNA: TGTGCCTGGAACAAGGTGGGGTTCCTCTACGAGCAGTACTTC.

V gene TRBV12-3 or TRBV12-4 combines with J gene TRBJ1-4; D uncertain. V was clipped by 7 bases and J by 10 bases, with 16 bases between them. CDR3 length: 13 amino acids. The CDR3 is CASTPVPNRKLFF. CDR3 coding DNA: TGTGCCAGCACCCCGGTGCCTAACAGAAAACTGTTTTTT.

Here the CDR3 DNA reads TGTGCCAGTAGTATCCTAGGCACAGATACGCAGTATTTT. It yields the protein CASSILGTDTQYF. The genes are TRBV19 and TRBJ2-3, with D unresolved. Trimming removed 3 bases from V and 1 base from J, with 5 bases in between. Germline V gene lookup returns CDR1 LNHDA and CDR2 SQIVND (reference sequence). The CDR3 spans 13 residues.

The chain couples TRBV5-1 to TRBJ2-7; 7 bases map to TRBD1. The CDR3 covers 12 residues. The germline CDR1 and CDR2 sequences are SGHRS and YFSETQ. The CDR3 loop reads CGRARGLDEQYF. CDR3 DNA: TGCGGCCGGGCCAGGGGGTTGGACGAGCAGTACTTC.

This chain links TRBV7-3 with TRBJ1-5; tentatively, D is TRBD1 (6 bases). CDR1 and CDR2 (germline): SGHTA, FQGTGA. The CDR3 is made up of 15 amino acids. Trimming took off 5 bases at V and 0 bases at J, with 11 bases between the two ends. For the CDR3, the DNA is TGTGCCAGCAGCCTACAGGGCTTTAGCAATCAGCCCCAGCATTTT. As protein: CASSLQGFSNQPQHF.

CDR3 sequence reads: CASSYPTLLAGAHDEQFF. The CDR3 DNA follows: TGTGCCAGCAGTTACCCCACCCTACTAGCGGGGGCCCACGATGAGCAGTTCTTC. The V gene is TRBV6-2 or TRBV6-3, the J gene TRBJ2-1; 11 nucleotides agree with TRBD2. The CDR3 totals 18 residues. The trim removed 2 bases at V and 8 bases at J, leaving 14 bases unmatched. CDR1 MNHEY and CDR2 SVGEGT come from the germline V gene.

The CDR3 reads CASSERDRSSYEQYF. CDR3 coding DNA: TGTGCCAGCAGTGAAAGGGACAGGTCCTCCTACGAGCAGTACTTC. The gene calls are TRBV6-1 and TRBJ2-7; 8 nucleotides agree with TRBD1. After removal of 2 bases from V and 0 bases from J, the junction contained 3 bases not matched to a gene. The CDR3 has 15 residues. Germline V gene sequence: CDR1 MNHNS, CDR2 SASEGT.

J is TRBJ2-5 and V is TRBV7-2; no clear D gene. The germline V and J ends were trimmed by 5 bases and 11 bases, with 18 bases remaining between them. The germline V gene encodes CDR1 SGHTA and CDR2 FQGNSA. This CDR3 contains 13 residues. The CDR3 sequence: CASSTPPGPRQYF. In DNA form, the CDR3 reads TGTGCCAGCAGCACCCCTCCGGGCCCCCGGCAGTACTTC.

The J gene is TRBJ2-7, the V gene TRBV6-2 or TRBV6-3; D may be TRBD1 or TRBD2 (5 bases each). V lost 3 bases, J lost 6 bases, and 15 bases lay in between. The CDR3 loop spans 14 amino acids. Germline-derived CDR1 and CDR2 are MNHEY and SVGEGT. The CDR3 loop is CASSYLPGPGEQYF. In DNA, the CDR3 is TGTGCCAGCAGTTATCTGCCGGGGCCAGGCGAGCAGTACTTC.

The chain employs TRBV5-4 and TRBJ2-1; D not resolved. In germline, CDR1 is SGHNT, CDR2 YYREEE (reference sequence). Trimming removed 3 bases at V and 7 bases at J, with 11 bases between. The CDR3 has 13 amino acids. The DNA for the CDR3 is TGTGCCAGCAGCTGGGTCAGTGCTAATGAGCAGTTCTTC. Translation gives CASSWVSANEQFF.

The rearrangement links TRBV5-6 to TRBJ2-5, with D unclear. V was trimmed by 0 bases and J by 5 bases, leaving 14 bases between them. The CDR3 is 15 amino acids. Germline V gene data show CDR1 as SGHDT and CDR2 as YYEEEE. The CDR3 DNA is TGTGCCAGCAGCTTGGTCGGTAGCTCGTTGGAGACCCAGTACTTC. The encoded protein is CASSLVGSSLETQYF.

This chain connects TRBV7-9 to TRBJ1-4, with TRBD1 as a possible D gene (6 bases). Germline V gives CDR1 SEHNR, CDR2 FQNEAQ (reference sequence). Trimming took off 0 bases at V and 4 bases at J, with 9 bases between the two ends. The CDR3 has 15 amino acids. The CDR3: CASSLARGYNEKLFF. The CDR3, as DNA: TGTGCCAGCAGCTTAGCGAGGGGGTATAATGAAAAACTGTTTTTT. Looking up the rest from reference TRBV7-9 and TRBJ1-4 gives the full variable domain: DTGVSQNPRHKITKRGQNVTFRCDPISEHNRLYWYRQTLGQGPEFLTYFQNEAQLEKSRLLSDRFSAERPKGSFSTLEIQRTEQGDSAMYLCASSLARGYNEKLFFGSGTQLSVL.

The chain is built from TRBV12-5 and TRBJ2-3; the match to TRBD2 covers 9 bases. V dropped 2 bases and J dropped 6; count of bases not matched to a gene: 3. Germline V gene lookup returns CDR1 LGHNT and CDR2 FRNRAP. This CDR3 has 14 amino acids. Here the CDR3 reads CASGLLAGTDTQYF. As DNA, the CDR3 is TGTGCTAGTGGTTTGCTAGCGGGGACGGATACGCAGTATTTT.

The chain recombines TRBV11-2 with TRBJ2-7, with D perhaps matching TRBD1 or TRBD2 (5 bases each). V lost 3 bases to trimming and J lost 3 bases, with 21 bases between them. The CDR3 contains 17 residues. CDR1 and CDR2 from the germline V gene are SGHAT and FQNNGV. The CDR3 nucleotides read TGTGCCAGCAGCTTCCCCCCAGGGACGGCTGAAGGCTACGAGCAGTACTTC. Its translation: CASSFPPGTAEGYEQYF. Complete variable domain (other parts from reference TRBV11-2 and TRBJ2-7): EAGVAQSPRYKIIEKRQSVAFWCNPISGHATLYWYQQILGQGPKLLIQFQNNGVVDDSQLPKDRFSAERLKGVDSTLKIQPAKLEDSAVYLCASSFPPGTAEGYEQYFGPGTRLTVT.

The chain combines TRBV30 with TRBJ1-2; perhaps TRBD1 as D (6 bases). Per the germline V gene, CDR1 is GTSNPN and CDR2 is SVGIG (reference sequence). CDR3 length equals 15 residues. Trimming took 4 bases from V and 7 from J, leaving 22 bases between them. This CDR3 reads CAWIERGRGKGGYTF. The CDR3 DNA sequence: TGTGCCTGGATCGAGAGGGGCAGGGGAAAAGGTGGCTACACCTTC.

This chain uses TRBV18 with TRBJ2-1, with 8 bases fitting TRBD2. Germline CDR1 KGHSH, CDR2 LQKENI. With V trimmed by 4 bases and J by 3 bases, 5 bases remained unmatched. CDR3 length equals 15 residues. The CDR3 bases are TGTGCCAGCTCACAGGCCGGGACTAGCTACAATGAGCAGTTCTTC. Translating gives CASSQAGTSYNEQFF.